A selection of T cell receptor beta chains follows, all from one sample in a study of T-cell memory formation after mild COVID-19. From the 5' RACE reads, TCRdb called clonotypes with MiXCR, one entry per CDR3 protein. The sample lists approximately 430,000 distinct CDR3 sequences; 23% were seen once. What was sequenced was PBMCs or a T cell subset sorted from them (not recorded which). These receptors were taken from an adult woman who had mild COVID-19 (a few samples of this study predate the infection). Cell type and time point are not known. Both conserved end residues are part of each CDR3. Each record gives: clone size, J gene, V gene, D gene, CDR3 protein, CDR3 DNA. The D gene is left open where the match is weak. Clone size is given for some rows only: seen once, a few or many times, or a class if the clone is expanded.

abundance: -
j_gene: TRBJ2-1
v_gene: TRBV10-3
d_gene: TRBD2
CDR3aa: CAISPGLVVYEQFF
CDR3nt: TGTGCCATTAGCCCGGGACTAGTTGTCTATGAGCAGTTCTTC

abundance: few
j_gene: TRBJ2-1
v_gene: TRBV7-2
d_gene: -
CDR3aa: CASSRHAQGGNNEQFF
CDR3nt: TGTGCCAGCAGCCGACATGCTCAGGGGGGAAACAATGAGCAGTTCTTC

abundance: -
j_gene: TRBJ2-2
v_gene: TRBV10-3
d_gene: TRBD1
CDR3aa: CAISPGTGTPNTGELFF
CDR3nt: TGTGCCATCAGCCCCGGGACAGGGACCCCGAACACCGGGGAGCTGTTTTTT

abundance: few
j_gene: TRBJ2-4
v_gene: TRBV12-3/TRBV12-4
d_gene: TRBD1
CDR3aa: CASSPWDSGRDIQYF
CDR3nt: TGTGCCAGCAGTCCCTGGGACAGCGGCCGGGACATTCAGTACTTC

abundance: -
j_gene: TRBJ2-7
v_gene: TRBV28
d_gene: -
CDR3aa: CASGRGVLSYEQYF
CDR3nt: TGTGCCAGCGGACGAGGGGTTCTCTCCTACGAGCAGTACTTC

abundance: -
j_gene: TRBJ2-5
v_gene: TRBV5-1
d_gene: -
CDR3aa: CASSPGWGRGEETQYF
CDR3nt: TGCGCCAGCAGCCCAGGTTGGGGTAGGGGTGAAGAGACCCAGTACTTC

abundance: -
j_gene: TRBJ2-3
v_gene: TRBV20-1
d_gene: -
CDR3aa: CSAPNPRDPTDTQYF
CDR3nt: TGCAGTGCGCCTAATCCCCGGGACCCCACAGATACGCAGTATTTT

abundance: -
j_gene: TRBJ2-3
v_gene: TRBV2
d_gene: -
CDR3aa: CASSERLAGQADTQYF
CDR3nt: TGTGCCAGCAGTGAAAGGCTAGCGGGACAGGCAGATACGCAGTATTTT

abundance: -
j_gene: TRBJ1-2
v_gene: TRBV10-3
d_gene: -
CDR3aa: CAISDWGDYGYTF
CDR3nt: TGTGCCATCAGCGACTGGGGGGACTATGGCTACACCTTC

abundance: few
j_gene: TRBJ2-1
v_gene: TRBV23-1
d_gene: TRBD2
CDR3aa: CASSQSSSGPGMDEQFF
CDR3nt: TGCGCCAGCAGTCAGTCTTCTAGCGGACCCGGGATGGATGAGCAGTTCTTC

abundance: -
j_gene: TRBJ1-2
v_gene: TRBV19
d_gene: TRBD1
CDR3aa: CASSIPGGDRGYGYTF
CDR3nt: TGTGCCAGTAGTATACCGGGAGGGGACAGGGGCTATGGCTACACCTTC

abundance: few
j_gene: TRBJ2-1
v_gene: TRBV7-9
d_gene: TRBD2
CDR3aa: CASSEGTSGSPEQFF
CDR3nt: TGTGCCAGCAGCGAGGGGACTAGCGGGTCTCCTGAGCAGTTCTTC

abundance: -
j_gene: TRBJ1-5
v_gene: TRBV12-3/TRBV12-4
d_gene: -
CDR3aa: CASNRKGGGQPQHF
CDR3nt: TGTGCCAGCAACCGAAAGGGGGGTGGCCAGCCCCAGCATTTT

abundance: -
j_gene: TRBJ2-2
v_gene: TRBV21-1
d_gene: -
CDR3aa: CARPPLDAGTANTGELFF
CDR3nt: TGTGCCAGACCGCCCCTCGATGCCGGGACAGCCAACACCGGGGAGCTGTTTTTT

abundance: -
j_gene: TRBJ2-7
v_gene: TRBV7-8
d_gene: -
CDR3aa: CASSFKRNEQYF
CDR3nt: TGTGCCAGCAGCTTCAAAAGGAACGAGCAGTACTTC

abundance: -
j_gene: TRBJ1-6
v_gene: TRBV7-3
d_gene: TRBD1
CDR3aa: CASSSTGDRGSPLHF
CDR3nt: TGTGCCAGCAGCTCCACAGGGGATCGTGGATCACCCCTCCACTTT

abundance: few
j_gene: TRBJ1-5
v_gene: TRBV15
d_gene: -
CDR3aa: CATSRASVNQPQHF
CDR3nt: TGTGCCACCAGCAGAGCCTCCGTGAATCAGCCCCAGCATTTT

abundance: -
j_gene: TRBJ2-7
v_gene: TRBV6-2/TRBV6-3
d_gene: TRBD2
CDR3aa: CASSYGTSGRGSSYEQYF
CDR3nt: TGTGCCAGCAGTTACGGGACTAGCGGGAGGGGAAGCTCCTACGAGCAGTACTTC

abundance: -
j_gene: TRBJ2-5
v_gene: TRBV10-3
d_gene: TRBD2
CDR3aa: CATWTSVPQETQYF
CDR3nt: TGTGCCACCTGGACTAGCGTTCCCCAAGAGACCCAGTACTTC

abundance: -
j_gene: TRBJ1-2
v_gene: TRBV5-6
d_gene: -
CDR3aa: CASSLEVSGLGSYGYTF
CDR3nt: TGTGCCAGCAGCTTGGAAGTGAGCGGCTTAGGCTCTTATGGCTACACCTTC

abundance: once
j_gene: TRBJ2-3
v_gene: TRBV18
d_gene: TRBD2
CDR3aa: CASSPGLAAEDTQYF
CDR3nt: TGTGCCAGCTCACCGGGACTAGCGGCGGAAGATACGCAGTATTTT

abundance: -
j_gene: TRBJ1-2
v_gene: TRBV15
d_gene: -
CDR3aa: CATSRGGGGGIYGYTF
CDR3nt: TGTGCCACCAGCAGAGGAGGCGGGGGCGGAATCTATGGCTACACCTTC

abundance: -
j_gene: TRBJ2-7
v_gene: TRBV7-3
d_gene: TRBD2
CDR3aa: CASSLKGLAGVQYF
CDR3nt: TGTGCCAGCAGCTTAAAGGGACTAGCGGGAGTTCAGTACTTC

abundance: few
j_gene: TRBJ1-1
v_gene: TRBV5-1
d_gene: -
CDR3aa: CASKGPTEAFF
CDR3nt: TGCGCCAGCAAGGGACCCACTGAAGCTTTCTTT

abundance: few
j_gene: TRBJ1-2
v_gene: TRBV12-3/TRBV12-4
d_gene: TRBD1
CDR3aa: CASSLTGGYYGYTF
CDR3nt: TGTGCCAGCAGCCTTACAGGGGGCTACTATGGCTACACCTTC

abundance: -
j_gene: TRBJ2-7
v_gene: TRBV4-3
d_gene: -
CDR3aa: CASSQVSGLVSYEQYF
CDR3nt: TGCGCCAGCAGCCAAGTTTCAGGCTTGGTCTCCTACGAGCAGTACTTC

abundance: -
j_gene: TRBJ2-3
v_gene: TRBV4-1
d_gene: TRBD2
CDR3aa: CASSQRVTSGALTDTQYF
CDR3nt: TGCGCCAGCAGCCAAAGAGTTACTAGCGGGGCCCTTACAGATACGCAGTATTTT

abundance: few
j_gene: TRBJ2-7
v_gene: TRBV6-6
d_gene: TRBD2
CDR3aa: CASSSSGTSPYEQYF
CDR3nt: TGTGCCAGCAGTTCTTCCGGGACTAGCCCGTACGAGCAGTACTTC